This is a list of T cell receptor beta chains from one sample in a study of early T cells in non-severe SARS-CoV-2 infection. MiXCR, applied by TCRdb to the 5' RACE reads, yields one record per CDR3 protein. The sample holds more than 65,000 distinct CDR3 sequences; roughly 13% are singletons and the top ten take 1.4%. Sequenced material: whole blood. The receptors were gathered from an adult who was a healthcare worker with PCR-confirmed SARS-CoV-2 infection or an uninfected control (not recorded which). The CDR3 runs from the conserved cysteine through the conserved F or W. Fields, in order: V gene, clone size, J gene, D gene, CDR3 protein, CDR3 DNA. D genes are given only for firm matches. Clone size is shown for a subset of rows, as once, few, many or a class of expanded clone.

TRBV5-1	-	TRBJ2-1	TRBD1	CASGQAPNEQFF	TGCGCCAGCGGACAGGCTCCCAATGAGCAGTTCTTC
TRBV19	many	TRBJ2-3	-	CASSLGGQSTDTQYF	TGTGCCAGTAGTCTGGGCGGCCAAAGCACAGATACGCAGTATTTT
TRBV9	few	TRBJ2-2	-	CASSYADLNTGELFF	TGTGCCAGCTCGTATGCGGACCTAAACACCGGGGAGCTGTTTTTT
TRBV3-1	many	TRBJ1-5	-	CASSQQGFAQPQHF	TGTGCCAGCAGCCAGCAGGGTTTTGCTCAGCCCCAGCATTTT
TRBV11-2	many	TRBJ2-7	-	CASSVGHTSYEQYF	TGTGCCAGCAGCGTTGGACACACCTCCTACGAGCAGTACTTC
TRBV7-2	few	TRBJ2-3	TRBD1	CASSFPGGWADTQYF	TGTGCCAGCAGCTTTCCAGGGGGATGGGCAGATACGCAGTATTTT
TRBV27	few	TRBJ1-2	-	CASRRQGRIYGYTF	TGTGCCAGCAGAAGGCAGGGCCGCATCTATGGCTACACCTTC
TRBV6-5	few	TRBJ2-7	-	CASRLNRNYEQYF	TGTGCCAGCAGATTGAACAGAAACTACGAGCAGTACTTC
TRBV30	-	TRBJ1-1	TRBD1	CAWSPWGGQGNTEAFF	TGTGCCTGGAGTCCTTGGGGGGGACAGGGCAACACTGAAGCTTTCTTT
TRBV11-2	-	TRBJ2-7	-	CASRHPSPHSSSYEQYF	TGTGCCAGCAGACATCCAAGCCCCCATTCTAGCTCCTACGAGCAGTACTTC
TRBV7-9	few	TRBJ1-5	-	CASSLGGSGNQPQHF	TGTGCCAGCAGCTTGGGGGGCTCGGGCAATCAGCCCCAGCATTTT
TRBV18	many	TRBJ1-5	TRBD1	CASSPLDRNQPQHF	TGTGCCAGCTCACCCCTGGACAGGAATCAGCCCCAGCATTTT
TRBV7-9	-	TRBJ1-6	-	CASSFSRPSSYNSPLHF	TGTGCCAGCAGCTTCTCCAGGCCGAGCTCCTATAATTCACCCCTCCACTTT
TRBV11-2	-	TRBJ2-3	TRBD2	CASSSLAADTQYF	TGTGCCAGCAGCTCACTAGCGGCTGATACGCAGTATTTT
TRBV30	few	TRBJ2-7	-	CAWSVPETRYYEQYF	TGTGCCTGGAGTGTACCCGAGACACGATACTACGAGCAGTACTTC
TRBV10-3	many	TRBJ2-3	TRBD2	CAIRRLAGARVPTDTQYF	TGTGCCATCAGACGACTAGCGGGGGCGCGTGTACCTACAGATACGCAGTATTTT
TRBV3-1	few	TRBJ2-2	TRBD2	CASSQDRTRGRLAGPYTGELFF	TGTGCCAGCAGCCAAGATAGAACTCGAGGAAGACTAGCGGGGCCATACACCGGGGAGCTGTTTTTT
TRBV11-2	-	TRBJ2-7	-	CASSSGTLYEQYF	TGTGCCAGCAGCTCCGGGACACTCTACGAGCAGTACTTC
TRBV5-1	few	TRBJ1-1	-	CASSLGQGYGNTEAFF	TGCGCCAGCAGCTTGGGGCAGGGGTACGGGAACACTGAAGCTTTCTTT